This T cell receptor beta chain derives from a study of radiotherapy plus CTLA-4 blockade in lung cancer. The CDR3 is made up of 15 amino acids. Germline lookup yields CDR1 MNHEY and CDR2 SVGAGI. The ends were cut back, 3 bases at V and 7 bases at J, with 13 bases in the middle. Only in-frame clones appear in the TCRdb table, and some are missing; sequencing was by immunoSEQ multiplex PCR. The sample consists of 65,000 to 90,000 clones, more than 85% of them appearing once. The sequencing here drew on peripheral blood, taken from a patient treated with radiotherapy plus ipilimumab. The sequence was obtained from a human donor with non-small cell lung cancer who had stable disease on radiotherapy plus ipilimumab. The rearrangement uses TRBV6-5 and TRBJ1-6, with D possibly TRBD1 on 6 matching bases. In DNA form, the CDR3 reads TGTGCCAGCAGTTATTTACCAGGGGCCAATTCACCCCTCCACTTT. Translation gives CASSYLPGANSPLHF.